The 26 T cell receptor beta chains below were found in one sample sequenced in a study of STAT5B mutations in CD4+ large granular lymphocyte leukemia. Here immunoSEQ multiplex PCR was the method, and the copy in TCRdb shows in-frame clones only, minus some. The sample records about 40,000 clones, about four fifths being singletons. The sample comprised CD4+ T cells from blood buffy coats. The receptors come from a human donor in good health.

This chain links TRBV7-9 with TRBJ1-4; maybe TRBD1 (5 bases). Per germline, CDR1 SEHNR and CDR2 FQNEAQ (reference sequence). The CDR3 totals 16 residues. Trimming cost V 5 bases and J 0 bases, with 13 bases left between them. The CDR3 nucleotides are TGTGCCAGCAGCACGGGACTGGCTGCAACTAATGAAAAACTGTTTTTT. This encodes CASSTGLAATNEKLFF.

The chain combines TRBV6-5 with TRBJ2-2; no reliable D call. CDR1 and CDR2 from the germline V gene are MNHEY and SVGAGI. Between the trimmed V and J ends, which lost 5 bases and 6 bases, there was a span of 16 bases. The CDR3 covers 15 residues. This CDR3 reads CASSRPLMGAGELFF. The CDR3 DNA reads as TGTGCCAGCAGTAGACCTTTGATGGGTGCCGGGGAGCTGTTTTTT.

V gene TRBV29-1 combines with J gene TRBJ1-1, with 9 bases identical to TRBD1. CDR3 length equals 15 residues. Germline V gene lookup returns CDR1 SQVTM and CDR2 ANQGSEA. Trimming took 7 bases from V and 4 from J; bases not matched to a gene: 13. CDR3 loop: CSATGGVRRVTEAFF. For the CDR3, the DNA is TGCAGCGCCACAGGGGGCGTCAGGAGGGTCACTGAAGCTTTCTTT.

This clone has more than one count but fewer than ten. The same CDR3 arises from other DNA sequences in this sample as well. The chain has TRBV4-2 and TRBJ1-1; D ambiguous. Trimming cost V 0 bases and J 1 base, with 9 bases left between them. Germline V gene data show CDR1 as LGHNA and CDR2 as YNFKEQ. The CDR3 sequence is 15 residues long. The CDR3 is CASSQDGPGNTEAFF. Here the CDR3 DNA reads TGTGCCAGCAGCCAAGATGGACCGGGGAACACTGAAGCTTTCTTT.

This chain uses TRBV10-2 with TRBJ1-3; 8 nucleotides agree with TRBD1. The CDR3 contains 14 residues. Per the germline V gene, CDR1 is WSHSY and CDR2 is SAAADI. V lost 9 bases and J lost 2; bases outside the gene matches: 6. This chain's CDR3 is CASHDRGTGNTIYF. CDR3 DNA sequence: TGCGCCAGTCACGACAGGGGCACTGGAAACACCATATATTTT.

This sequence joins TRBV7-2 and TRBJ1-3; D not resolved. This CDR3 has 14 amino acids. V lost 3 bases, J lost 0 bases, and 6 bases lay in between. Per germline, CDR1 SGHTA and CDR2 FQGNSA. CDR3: CASSFDTSGNTIYF. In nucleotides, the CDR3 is TGTGCCAGCAGCTTTGACACCTCTGGAAACACCATATATTTT. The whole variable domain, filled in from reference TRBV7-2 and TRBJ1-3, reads GAGVSQSPSNKVTEKGKDVELRCDPISGHTALYWYRQSLGQGLEFLIYFQGNSAPDKSGLPSDRFSAERTGGSVSTLTIQRTQQEDSAVYLCASSFDTSGNTIYFGEGSWLTVV.

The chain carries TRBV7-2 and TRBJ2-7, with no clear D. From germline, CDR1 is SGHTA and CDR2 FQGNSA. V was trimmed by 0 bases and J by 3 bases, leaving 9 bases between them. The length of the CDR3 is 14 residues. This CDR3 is CASSLAPGNYEQYF. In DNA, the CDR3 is TGTGCCAGCAGCTTAGCCCCCGGCAACTACGAGCAGTACTTC.

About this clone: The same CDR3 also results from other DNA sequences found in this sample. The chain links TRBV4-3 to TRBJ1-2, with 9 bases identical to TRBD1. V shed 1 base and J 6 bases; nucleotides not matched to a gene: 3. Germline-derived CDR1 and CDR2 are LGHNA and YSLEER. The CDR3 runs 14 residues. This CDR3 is CASSQGQGGDGYTF. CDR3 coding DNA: TGCGCCAGCAGCCAAGGACAGGGGGGGGATGGCTACACCTTC.

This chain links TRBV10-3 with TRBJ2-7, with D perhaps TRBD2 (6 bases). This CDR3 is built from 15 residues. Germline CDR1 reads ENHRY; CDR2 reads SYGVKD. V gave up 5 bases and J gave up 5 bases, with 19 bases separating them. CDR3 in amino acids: CAISPGGQLNNEQYF. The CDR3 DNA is TGTGCCATCAGTCCTGGAGGGCAGCTAAACAACGAGCAGTACTTC.

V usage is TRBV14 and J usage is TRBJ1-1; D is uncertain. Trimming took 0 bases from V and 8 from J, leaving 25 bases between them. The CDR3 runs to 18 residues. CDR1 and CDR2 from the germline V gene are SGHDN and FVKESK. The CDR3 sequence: CASSQDICKGVILLEAFF. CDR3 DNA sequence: TGTGCCAGCAGCCAAGATATCTGTAAGGGCGTTATACTTTTGGAAGCTTTCTTT. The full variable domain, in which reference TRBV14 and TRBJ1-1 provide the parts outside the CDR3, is EAGVTQFPSHSVIEKGQTVTLRCDPISGHDNLYWYRRVMGKEIKFLLHFVKESKQDESGMPNNRFLAERTGGTYSTLKVQPAELEDSGVYFCASSQDICKGVILLEAFFGQGTRLTVV.

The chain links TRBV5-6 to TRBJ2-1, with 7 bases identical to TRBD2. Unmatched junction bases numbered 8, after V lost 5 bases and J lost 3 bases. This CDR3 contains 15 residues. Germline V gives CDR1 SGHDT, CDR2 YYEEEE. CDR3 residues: CASSLLALDYNEQFF. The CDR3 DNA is TGTGCCAGCAGTTTACTAGCGTTAGACTACAATGAGCAGTTCTTC.

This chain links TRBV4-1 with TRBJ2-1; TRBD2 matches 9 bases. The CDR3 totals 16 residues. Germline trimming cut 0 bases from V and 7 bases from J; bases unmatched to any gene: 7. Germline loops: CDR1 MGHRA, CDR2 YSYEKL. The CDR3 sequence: CASSQDSLAGRNEQFF. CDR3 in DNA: TGCGCCAGCAGCCAAGATAGCCTAGCGGGAAGGAATGAGCAGTTCTTC.

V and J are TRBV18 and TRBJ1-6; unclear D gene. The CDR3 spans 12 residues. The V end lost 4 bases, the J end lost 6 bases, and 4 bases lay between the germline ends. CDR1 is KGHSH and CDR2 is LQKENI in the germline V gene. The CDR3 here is CASSLPNSPLHF. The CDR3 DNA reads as TGTGCCAGCTCACTACCTAATTCACCCCTCCACTTT.

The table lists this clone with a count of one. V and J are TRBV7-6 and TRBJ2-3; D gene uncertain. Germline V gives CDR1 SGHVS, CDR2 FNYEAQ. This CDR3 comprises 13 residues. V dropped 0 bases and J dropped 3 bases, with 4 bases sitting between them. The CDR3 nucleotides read TGTGCCAGCAGCTTAGCGCGTACAGATACGCAGTATTTT. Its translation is CASSLARTDTQYF. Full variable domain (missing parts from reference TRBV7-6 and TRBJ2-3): GAGVSQSPRYKVTKRGQDVALRCDPISGHVSLYWYRQALGQGPEFLTYFNYEAQQDKSGLPNDRFSAERPEGSISTLTIQRTEQRDSAMYRCASSLARTDTQYFGPGTRLTVL.

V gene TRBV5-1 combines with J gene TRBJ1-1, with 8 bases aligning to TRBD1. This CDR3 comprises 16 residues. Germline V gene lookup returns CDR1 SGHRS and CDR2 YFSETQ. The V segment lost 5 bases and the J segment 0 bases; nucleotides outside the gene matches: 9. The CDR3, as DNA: TGCGCCAGCAGAACGTCACCGGGACAGGTGAACACTGAAGCTTTCTTT. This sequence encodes CASRTSPGQVNTEAFF.

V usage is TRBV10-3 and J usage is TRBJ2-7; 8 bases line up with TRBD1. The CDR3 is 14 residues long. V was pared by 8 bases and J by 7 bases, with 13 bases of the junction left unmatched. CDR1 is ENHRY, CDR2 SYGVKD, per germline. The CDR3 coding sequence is TGTGCCATCCACCCGGACAGGGCCGGAGGGGAGCAGTACTTC. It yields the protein CAIHPDRAGGEQYF.

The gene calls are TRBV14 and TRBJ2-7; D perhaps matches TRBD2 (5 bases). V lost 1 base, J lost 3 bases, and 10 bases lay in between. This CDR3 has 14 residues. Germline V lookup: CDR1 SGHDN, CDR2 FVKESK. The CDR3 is CASSQGRTGYEQYF. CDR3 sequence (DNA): TGTGCCAGCAGCCAAGGGCGGACTGGCTACGAGCAGTACTTC.

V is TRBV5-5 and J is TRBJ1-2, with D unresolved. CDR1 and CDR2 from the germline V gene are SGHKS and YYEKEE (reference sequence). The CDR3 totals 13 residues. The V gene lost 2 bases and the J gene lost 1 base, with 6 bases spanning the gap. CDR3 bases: TGTGCCAGCAGCTTTAGCTTTAACTATGGCTACACCTTC. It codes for CASSFSFNYGYTF.

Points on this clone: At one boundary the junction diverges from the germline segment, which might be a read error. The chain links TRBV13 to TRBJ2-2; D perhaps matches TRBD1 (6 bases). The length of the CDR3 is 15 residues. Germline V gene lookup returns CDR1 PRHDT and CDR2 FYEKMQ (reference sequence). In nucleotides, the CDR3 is TGTGCCAGCAGCGTAGGGGGATTGGGAATCGGGGAGCTGTTTTTT. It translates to CASSVGGLGIGELFF.

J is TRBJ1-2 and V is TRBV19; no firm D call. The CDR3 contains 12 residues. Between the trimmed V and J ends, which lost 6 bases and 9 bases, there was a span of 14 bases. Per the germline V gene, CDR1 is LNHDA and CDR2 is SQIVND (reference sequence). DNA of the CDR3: TGTGCCAGTAGCCTCGGGAAGGGTAGCTACACCTTC. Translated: CASSLGKGSYTF. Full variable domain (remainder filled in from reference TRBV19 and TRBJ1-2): DGGITQSPKYLFRKEGQNVTLSCEQNLNHDAMYWYRQDPGQGLRLIYYSQIVNDFQKGDIAEGYSVSREKKESFPLTVTSAQKNPTAFYLCASSLGKGSYTFGSGTRLTVV.

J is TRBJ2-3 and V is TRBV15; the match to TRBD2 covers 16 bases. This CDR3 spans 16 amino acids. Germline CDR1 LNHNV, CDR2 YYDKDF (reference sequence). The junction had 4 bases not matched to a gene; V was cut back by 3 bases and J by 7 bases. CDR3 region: CATSRGTSGRAYTQYF. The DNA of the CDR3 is TGTGCCACCAGCAGGGGGACTAGCGGGAGGGCATATACGCAGTATTTT.

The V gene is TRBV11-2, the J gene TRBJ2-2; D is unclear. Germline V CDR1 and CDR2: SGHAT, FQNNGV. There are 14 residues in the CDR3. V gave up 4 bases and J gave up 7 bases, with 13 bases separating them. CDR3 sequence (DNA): TGTGCCAGCAGCTCCAGACCGGGTAACGGGGAGCTGTTTTTT. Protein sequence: CASSSRPGNGELFF.

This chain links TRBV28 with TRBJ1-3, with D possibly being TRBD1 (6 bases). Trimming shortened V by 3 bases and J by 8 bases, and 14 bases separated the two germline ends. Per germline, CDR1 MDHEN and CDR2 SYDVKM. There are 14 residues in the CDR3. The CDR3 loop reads CASSLNRAGDTIYF. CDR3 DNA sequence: TGTGCCAGCAGTTTGAACAGGGCGGGAGACACCATATATTTT.

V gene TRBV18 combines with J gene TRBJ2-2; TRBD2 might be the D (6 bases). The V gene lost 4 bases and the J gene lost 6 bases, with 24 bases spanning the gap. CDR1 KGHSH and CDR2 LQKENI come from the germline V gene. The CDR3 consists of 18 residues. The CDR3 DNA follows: TGTGCCAGCTCACTGGACCTAGCGATGGAGGGGAAACCCGGGGAGCTGTTTTTT. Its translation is CASSLDLAMEGKPGELFF.

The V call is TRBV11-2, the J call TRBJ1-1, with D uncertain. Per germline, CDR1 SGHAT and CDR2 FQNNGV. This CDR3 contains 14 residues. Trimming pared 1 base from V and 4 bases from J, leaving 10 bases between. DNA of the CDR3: TGTGCCAGCAGCTTAGTTCCGGGCGGCACTGAAGCTTTCTTT. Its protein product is CASSLVPGGTEAFF.

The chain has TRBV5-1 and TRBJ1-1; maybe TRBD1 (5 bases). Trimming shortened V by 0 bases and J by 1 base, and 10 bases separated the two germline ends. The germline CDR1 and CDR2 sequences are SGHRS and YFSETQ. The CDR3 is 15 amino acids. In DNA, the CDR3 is TGCGCCAGCAGCTTGGATGGTCAGGGGAACACTGAAGCTTTCTTT. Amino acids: CASSLDGQGNTEAFF.